The clone carrying this T cell receptor (beta chain) was observed a single time. Amplification used 60 Vbeta primers and 13 Jbeta primers. Assay: immunoSEQ multiplex PCR; the TCRdb copy retains only in-frame clones and omits some. The sample holds fewer than 250,000 clones, less than 85% seen once. This sample stems from a study of cytomegalovirus exposure and HLA in healthy donors. This CDR3 has 12 amino acids. Germline V gene lookup returns CDR1 MNHNS and CDR2 SASEGT. V lost 9 bases, J lost 4 bases, and 10 bases lay in between. This receptor was obtained from a girl aged 2-9 years in good health and CMV-seronegative. The sample consisted of PBMCs. This chain joins TRBV6-1 and TRBJ1-3; no definite D call. The CDR3 sequence: CASKNLGNTIYF. The CDR3 nucleotides read TGTGCCAGTAAAAACCTAGGAAACACCATATATTTT.